The 31 T cell receptor beta chains in this list originate from one sample, sequenced in a study of T cells expressing NK-cell markers. TCRdb reworked the 5' RACE reads into one entry per CDR3 protein, no DNA. The sample holds roughly 180,000 distinct CDR3 sequences. Sequencing used blood T cells: a sorted CD56 or NKG2C T cell subset, CD4+ or CD8+ T cells, or bulk PBMC T cells (not recorded which). Every receptor here comes from a woman between 18 and 69 years old in good health.

The chain recombines TRBV5-1 with TRBJ2-1; the TRBD1 assignment by TCRdb is unverifiable without DNA. Germline lookup yields CDR1 SGHRS and CDR2 YFSETQ. This CDR3 spans 13 amino acids. The CDR3 sequence: CASSSGQGLVQFF.

This chain uses TRBV2 with TRBJ1-1. Germline CDR1 is SNHLY and CDR2 is FYNNEI. There are 13 residues in the CDR3. The CDR3: CASRDREGTEAFF.

The J gene is TRBJ1-2, the V gene TRBV24-1. The CDR3 totals 13 residues. In germline, CDR1 is KGHDR, CDR2 SFDVKD. The CDR3 spells CATSDSSVYGYTF.

The chain couples TRBV3-1 to TRBJ2-5; TCRdb's assignment of TRBD2 cannot be checked, as there is no DNA. CDR1 and CDR2 (germline): LGHDT, YNNKEL (reference sequence). This CDR3 comprises 14 residues. This chain's CDR3 is CASRPTSGGETQYF.

The chain couples TRBV6-5 to TRBJ2-7; TCRdb designates TRBD1, a call that cannot be tested without DNA. The CDR3 sequence is 14 residues long. CDR1 MNHEY and CDR2 SVGAGI come from the germline V gene. This CDR3 reads CASSYGGRTFEQYF.

The chain carries TRBV19 and TRBJ2-5; TCRdb's D call of TRBD1 is untestable without DNA. Germline V gene sequence: CDR1 LNHDA, CDR2 SQIVND (reference sequence). The CDR3 covers 15 residues. The CDR3 is CASRPGVRRQETQYF. The full variable domain, its missing parts supplied by reference TRBV19 and TRBJ2-5, is DGGITQSPKYLFRKEGQNVTLSCEQNLNHDAMYWYRQDPGQGLRLIYYSQIVNDFQKGDIAEGYSVSREKKESFPLTVTSAQKNPTAFYLCASRPGVRRQETQYFGPGTRLLVL.

The gene calls are TRBV20-1 and TRBJ1-6; absent DNA, TCRdb's TRBD1 call cannot be checked. The CDR3 loop spans 16 amino acids. Per germline, CDR1 DFQATT and CDR2 SNEGSKA (reference sequence). CDR3 residues: CSARDRGSSYNSPLHF.

The chain is built from TRBV15 and TRBJ2-7; with no DNA, the TCRdb D assignment of TRBD2 cannot be verified. Germline V gene sequence: CDR1 LNHNV, CDR2 YYDKDF (reference sequence). The length of the CDR3 is 16 residues. The CDR3 region is CATSRGGLAASYEQYF.

This chain connects TRBV27 to TRBJ1-1; the D call from TCRdb, TRBD1, cannot be confirmed without DNA. Germline assignment: CDR1 MNHEY and CDR2 SMNVEV (reference sequence). The CDR3 contains 14 residues. This chain's CDR3 is CASSLLQGNTEAFF.

The chain carries TRBV5-4 and TRBJ2-5; TCRdb's D call of TRBD1 is untestable without DNA. The CDR3 contains 15 residues. The germline CDR1 and CDR2 sequences are SGHNT and YYREEE (reference sequence). The CDR3 region is CASSVEGRGRGTQYF.

The rearrangement joins TRBV9 to TRBJ2-2; with no DNA, the TCRdb D assignment of TRBD2 cannot be verified. Germline CDR1 and CDR2: SGDLS and YYNGEE. CDR3 length equals 14 residues. The CDR3 region is CASSVEAPSVELFF.

The V call is TRBV12-3 or TRBV12-4, the J call TRBJ1-2. This CDR3 comprises 13 residues. The CDR3 spells CASSFGEVGGYTF.

The rearrangement uses TRBV29-1 and TRBJ2-7; lacking DNA, the TRBD2 call made by TCRdb goes unchecked. The germline CDR1 and CDR2 sequences are SQVTM and ANQGSEA. The CDR3 runs to 15 residues. The CDR3 loop is CSVEKGLAGSPQQYF.

The J gene is TRBJ2-1, the V gene TRBV2; TCRdb returns TRBD2, unconfirmable since there is no DNA. The CDR3 is 14 amino acids. CDR1 is SNHLY and CDR2 is FYNNEI in the germline V gene. The CDR3 protein is CASSGGLAGELQFF.

The V and J genes are TRBV11-2 and TRBJ1-6; absent DNA, TCRdb's TRBD1 call cannot be checked. CDR1 is SGHAT, CDR2 FQNNGV, per germline. The CDR3 consists of 15 residues. CDR3 loop: CASSIPGSGHSPLHF.

The chain couples TRBV5-1 to TRBJ2-3; TCRdb reports TRBD1, a call that lacks DNA to check it against. This CDR3 region has 15 residues. The germline CDR1 and CDR2 sequences are SGHRS and YFSETQ. The chain's CDR3 is CASSQRDRATDTQYF.

CDR3 sequence: CSARVRLGTSGRSSYNEQFF. This rearrangement joins TRBV20-1 to TRBJ2-1; the D call of TRBD2 rests on TCRdb alone, since no DNA is present to check it. The germline V gene has CDR1 DFQATT and CDR2 SNEGSKA (reference sequence). The CDR3 totals 20 residues.

This chain links TRBV5-1 with TRBJ1-4; TCRdb lists TRBD1, though no DNA is available to test this call. CDR3 size: 14 residues. Germline CDR1 reads SGHRS; CDR2 reads YFSETQ. The CDR3 sequence: CASSPQGGGEKLFF.

The gene calls are TRBV18 and TRBJ1-5. Germline V CDR1 and CDR2: KGHSH, LQKENI. This CDR3 comprises 14 residues. The CDR3 sequence is CASSLMDGNQPQHF.

The V and J genes are TRBV4-2 and TRBJ2-3. The germline V gene has CDR1 LGHNA and CDR2 YNFKEQ. The CDR3 sequence is 15 residues long. The CDR3 is CASSLSGTSTDTQYF.

The rearrangement uses TRBV20-1 and TRBJ1-3. The CDR3 has 13 amino acids. CDR1 and CDR2 from the germline V gene are DFQATT and SNEGSKA (reference sequence). Here the CDR3 reads CSASDRLGNTIYF.

This chain's CDR3 is CASSLRRGGRNEQFF. The chain employs TRBV11-2 and TRBJ2-1; absent DNA, TCRdb's TRBD2 call cannot be checked. The CDR3 runs to 15 residues. The germline CDR1 and CDR2 sequences are SGHAT and FQNNGV. Full variable domain (missing parts from reference TRBV11-2 and TRBJ2-1): EAGVAQSPRYKIIEKRQSVAFWCNPISGHATLYWYQQILGQGPKLLIQFQNNGVVDDSQLPKDRFSAERLKGVDSTLKIQPAKLEDSAVYLCASSLRRGGRNEQFFGPGTRLTVL.

This sequence joins TRBV29-1 and TRBJ2-1; TCRdb outputs TRBD1, but without DNA this stays unchecked. CDR1 is SQVTM and CDR2 is ANQGSEA in the germline V gene. CDR3 length equals 14 residues. The CDR3 loop is CSVEGQGAGNEQFF.

J is TRBJ2-7 and V is TRBV28; TCRdb gives TRBD1 as the D gene, but with no DNA this cannot be confirmed. The V gene's germline CDR1 is MDHEN and CDR2 SYDVKM. The CDR3 sequence is 13 residues long. The CDR3 loop is CASEAGRRGEQYF.

The CDR3 loop is CASSLDPGGVGQPQHF. The chain has TRBV5-1 and TRBJ1-5; absent DNA, TCRdb's TRBD1 call cannot be checked. The CDR3 has 16 amino acids. CDR1 is SGHRS, CDR2 YFSETQ, per germline.

The chain employs TRBV10-3 and TRBJ2-1; checking the TCRdb D call of TRBD1 is not possible without DNA. This CDR3 region has 15 residues. The germline V gene encodes CDR1 ENHRY and CDR2 SYGVKD. CDR3 in amino acids: CAISDQRQGYNEQFF.

V gene TRBV5-1 combines with J gene TRBJ1-4. CDR3 length: 15 amino acids. Germline V gene data show CDR1 as SGHRS and CDR2 as YFSETQ. The CDR3 here is CASSLAGKANEKLFF. Drawing the rest from reference TRBV5-1 and TRBJ1-4, the complete variable domain is KAGVTQTPRYLIKTRGQQVTLSCSPISGHRSVSWYQQTPGQGLQFLFEYFSETQRNKGNFPGRFSGRQFSNSRSEMNVSTLELGDSALYLCASSLAGKANEKLFFGSGTQLSVL.

This chain connects TRBV20-1 to TRBJ1-2. Germline-derived CDR1 and CDR2 are DFQATT and SNEGSKA (reference sequence). The CDR3 covers 15 residues. This CDR3 is CSARDRAPSNYGYTF.

The chain links TRBV27 to TRBJ2-7. Germline V gene sequence: CDR1 MNHEY, CDR2 SMNVEV (reference sequence). The CDR3 loop spans 13 amino acids. The CDR3 loop reads CASSVGSTYEQYF.

The V call is TRBV4-1, the J call TRBJ1-2; the TCRdb D gene call, TRBD1, has no DNA to confirm it. The CDR3 covers 13 residues. CDR1 is MGHRA and CDR2 is YSYEKL in the germline V gene. The CDR3 is CASRYDRGYGYTF.

The CDR3: CASSPESWEQYF. The rearrangement uses TRBV18 and TRBJ2-7. CDR1 is KGHSH and CDR2 is LQKENI in the germline V gene. The CDR3 loop spans 12 amino acids.